These T cell receptor beta chains were read from a single sample in a study of blood T cells in healthy people across ages. Each CDR3 protein gets one entry after TCRdb re-called the 5' RACE reads with MiXCR. Of about 730,000 distinct CDR3 sequences in the sample, roughly 45% are singletons; the top ten hold more than 20%. Sequences were obtained from blood. These receptors originate from a woman in her sixties or seventies in good health. CDR3s include the opening cysteine and the closing phenylalanine or tryptophan. D genes are given only for firm matches. Where a row states a size, it is once, few, many or the class of an expanded clone; other rows omit it.

TRBJ2-5 | NA | TRBV7-7 | NA | TGTGCTAGCAGCTTAGCGCCTTTTGAGACCCAGTACTTC | CASSLAPFETQYF
TRBJ2-4 | NA | TRBV7-2 | NA | TGTGCCAGCAGCTTAGAAGGTAGCAGATTAGCCAAAAACATTCAGTACTTC | CASSLEGSRLAKNIQYF
TRBJ2-7 | NA | TRBV21-1 | NA | TGTGCCAGCCAAACCCGGGGGCTCCCCTACGAGCAGTACTTC | CASQTRGLPYEQYF
TRBJ1-1 | NA | TRBV6-5 | NA | TGTGCCAGCAGTTACGGGGATCGGGGGTATGAAGCTTTCTTT | CASSYGDRGYEAFF
TRBJ2-7 | NA | TRBV6-5 | NA | TGTGCCAGCAGCACCAACTACGGCGACATCAATGAGCAGTACTTC | CASSTNYGDINEQYF
TRBJ1-1 | NA | TRBV7-9 | once | TGTGCCAGCAGCTCACCTAGGGACATAAACACTGAAGCTTTCTTT | CASSSPRDINTEAFF
TRBJ2-2 | NA | TRBV7-2 | NA | TGTGCCACCCGGATCGGCACCGGGGAGCTGTTTTTT | CATRIGTGELFF
TRBJ2-7 | NA | TRBV7-8 | few | TGTGCCAGCAGCACCCGGGACGACTCCTACGAGCAGTACTTC | CASSTRDDSYEQYF
TRBJ2-1 | TRBD1 | TRBV11-1 | few | TGTGCCAGCAGCTGTGAGGACAGGGGCTACAATGAGCAGTTCTTC | CASSCEDRGYNEQFF
TRBJ2-5 | NA | TRBV7-7 | few | TGTGCCAGCAGCTTAAAAGGGGAAGAGACCCAGTACTTC | CASSLKGEETQYF
TRBJ1-2 | NA | TRBV20-1 | NA | TGCAGTGCTAACCCAAGTGACCGTGGGACCTATGGCTACACCTTC | CSANPSDRGTYGYTF
TRBJ2-1 | NA | TRBV20-1 | NA | TGCAGTGTCAGCCTTGGGATAGGGCACAATGAGCAGTTCTTC | CSVSLGIGHNEQFF
TRBJ1-5 | TRBD1 | TRBV20-1 | NA | TGCAGTGCTAGAGGCCAGGGGGCTCATCAGCTCCAGCATTTT | CSARGQGAHQLQHF
TRBJ2-7 | TRBD1 | TRBV5-5 | NA | TGTGCCAGCAGCCCTGGAGGGGACAGGGGGTACTACGAGCAGTACTTC | CASSPGGDRGYYEQYF
TRBJ2-3 | NA | TRBV7-3 | NA | TGTGCCAGCAGCTTAACATCTAGCCCCTCAGATACGCAGTATTTT | CASSLTSSPSDTQYF
TRBJ2-7 | TRBD1 | TRBV12-3/TRBV12-4 | NA | TGTGCCAGCAGTAAATACTTCAGGGGGCTTCCTACCTACGAGCAGTACTTC | CASSKYFRGLPTYEQYF
TRBJ1-6 | TRBD1 | TRBV27 | NA | TGTGCCAGCAGCCTGGACAGGGTGTATAATTCACCCCTCCACTTT | CASSLDRVYNSPLHF
TRBJ2-2 | NA | TRBV6-5 | NA | TGTGCCAGCGGGGAAGGGGTCCGTCCGGGGGAGCTGTTTTTT | CASGEGVRPGELFF
TRBJ2-7 | NA | TRBV7-3 | NA | TGTGCCAGCAGCGCGGGCCCGGGACTGTCCTACGAGCAGTACTTC | CASSAGPGLSYEQYF
TRBJ2-7 | NA | TRBV12-3/TRBV12-4 | many | TGTGCCAGCAGTTTACATCCACCCGCAACCTACGAGCAGTACTTC | CASSLHPPATYEQYF
TRBJ2-3 | NA | TRBV20-1 | NA | TGCAGTGCTTCCCAAGGGGGGGGAGGTGACAAAGATACGCAGTATTTT | CSASQGGGGDKDTQYF
TRBJ2-5 | NA | TRBV7-9 | few | TGTGCCAGCAGTACAACCGGGGCACAGGGGACCCAGTACTTC | CASSTTGAQGTQYF
TRBJ2-7 | TRBD1 | TRBV28 | NA | TGTGCCGGCAGTTTGCAAGCCGCGGGGACAGGCTACGAGCAGTACTTC | CAGSLQAAGTGYEQYF
TRBJ2-4 | NA | TRBV28 | NA | TGTGCCAGCAGCCCCGGCTCCTACGGGCAGTACTTC | CASSPGSYGQYF
TRBJ2-7 | TRBD2 | TRBV10-3 | few | TGTGCCATCAGTGAGTCCGGCGGGAGGGCCGAGCAGTACTTC | CAISESGGRAEQYF
TRBJ1-5 | NA | TRBV7-2 | few | TGTGCCAGCAGCTTAGGGTTGGGACAGCCCCAGCATTTT | CASSLGLGQPQHF
TRBJ1-2 | NA | TRBV12-3/TRBV12-4 | few | TGTGCCAGCAGTCCATTTGGGACAAAGTATGGCTACACCTTC | CASSPFGTKYGYTF
TRBJ1-5 | TRBD1 | TRBV4-2 | once | TGTGCCTCCTTGGGGGGACAGCGAACACATAGCAAGCAGCCCCAGCATTTT | CASLGGQRTHSKQPQHF
TRBJ2-7 | TRBD2 | TRBV3-1 | NA | TGTGCCAGCAGCCACAGCGGGAGGGGAAGCTACGAGCAGTACTTC | CASSHSGRGSYEQYF
TRBJ2-7 | NA | TRBV7-6 | few | TGTGCCAGCAGTACGGGGGAGGCGCAGGACGAGCAGTACTTC | CASSTGEAQDEQYF
TRBJ2-7 | TRBD2 | TRBV6-5 | few | TGTGCCAGCAGTCAGAAAGCGGGAACGTCCTACGAGCAGTACTTC | CASSQKAGTSYEQYF
TRBJ2-7 | NA | TRBV11-2 | few | TGTGCCAGCAGCTTAGATCTGCCCTACGAGCAGTACTTC | CASSLDLPYEQYF
TRBJ2-7 | NA | TRBV6-5 | NA | TGTGCCAGCAGTTACGGGTTCGAGCAGTACTTC | CASSYGFEQYF